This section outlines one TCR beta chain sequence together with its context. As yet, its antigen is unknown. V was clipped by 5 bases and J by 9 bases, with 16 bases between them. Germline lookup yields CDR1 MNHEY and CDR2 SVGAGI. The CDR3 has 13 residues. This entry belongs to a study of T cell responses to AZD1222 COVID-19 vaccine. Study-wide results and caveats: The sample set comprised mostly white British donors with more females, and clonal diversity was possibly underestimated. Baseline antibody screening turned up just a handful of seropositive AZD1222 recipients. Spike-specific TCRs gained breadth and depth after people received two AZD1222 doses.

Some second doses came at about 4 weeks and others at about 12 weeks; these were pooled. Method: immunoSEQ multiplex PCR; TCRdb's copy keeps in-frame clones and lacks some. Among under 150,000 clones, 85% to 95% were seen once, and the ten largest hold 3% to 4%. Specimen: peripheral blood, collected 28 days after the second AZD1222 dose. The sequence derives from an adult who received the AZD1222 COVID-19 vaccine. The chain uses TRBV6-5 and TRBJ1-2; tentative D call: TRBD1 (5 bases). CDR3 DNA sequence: TGTGCCAGCAGTACCCCGGGGGTCATGTGCTACACCTTC. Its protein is CASSTPGVMCYTF.